The next 3 T cell receptor beta chains were all read from a single sample in a study of T cell therapy after organ transplantation. These receptors' targets are unknown. Method: immunoSEQ multiplex PCR; TCRdb's copy keeps in-frame clones and lacks some. The sample holds some 48,000 clones; roughly 93% are singletons and the top ten take about 3.1%. The sample in question was CD8+ T cells from blood, obtained before autologous CMV-specific T cell therapy. The receptors stem from a human patient who had received a solid organ transplant and had CMV disease.

V usage is TRBV10-1 and J usage is TRBJ2-1; 8 bases map to TRBD2. The CDR3 totals 15 residues. Germline V gene data show CDR1 as WNHNN and CDR2 as SYGVQD (reference sequence). Trimming at V came to 0 bases and at J to 9 bases, leaving 7 bases not matched to a gene. This CDR3 reads CASSESKREFGEQFF. DNA for the CDR3: TGCGCCAGCAGTGAGTCTAAGCGGGAGTTCGGTGAGCAGTTCTTC.

The chain couples TRBV14 to TRBJ2-7; the D gene could be TRBD1 or TRBD2 (5 bases each). The V and J ends lost 4 bases and 1 base respectively, with 26 bases between them. Germline V gene data show CDR1 as SGHDN and CDR2 as FVKESK. The CDR3 extends over 19 amino acids. The CDR3 sequence is CASSLFFGAGRGESYEQYF. The DNA for the CDR3 is TGTGCCAGCAGCCTATTTTTCGGGGCGGGTAGAGGAGAATCCTACGAGCAGTACTTC. The variable domain in full, completed from reference TRBV14 and TRBJ2-7, reads EAGVTQFPSHSVIEKGQTVTLRCDPISGHDNLYWYRRVMGKEIKFLLHFVKESKQDESGMPNNRFLAERTGGTYSTLKVQPAELEDSGVYFCASSLFFGAGRGESYEQYFGPGTRLTVT.

CDR3 protein: CASSSHLDRGKLGYTF. CDR3 nucleotide sequence: TGTGCCAGCAGTTCGCATCTGGACAGGGGCAAGTTGGGCTACACCTTC. This chain links TRBV27 with TRBJ1-2; 9 nucleotides align to TRBD1. In germline, CDR1 is MNHEY, CDR2 SMNVEV (reference sequence). CDR3 length: 16 amino acids. V was pared by 4 bases and J by 8 bases, with 14 bases of the junction left unmatched.